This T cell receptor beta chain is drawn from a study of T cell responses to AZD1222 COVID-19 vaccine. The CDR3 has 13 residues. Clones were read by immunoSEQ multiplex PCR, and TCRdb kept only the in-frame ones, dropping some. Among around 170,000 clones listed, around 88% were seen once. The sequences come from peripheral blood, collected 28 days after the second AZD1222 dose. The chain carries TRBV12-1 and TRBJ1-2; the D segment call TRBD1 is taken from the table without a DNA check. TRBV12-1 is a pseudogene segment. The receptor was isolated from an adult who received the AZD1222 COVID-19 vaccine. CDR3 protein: CASGTGANYGYTF. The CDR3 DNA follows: TGTGCCAGCGGCACAGGAGCTAACTATGGCTACACCTTC.